The rows below give T cell receptor beta chains drawn from one sample of a study of blood T cell repertoires in COVID-19. Produced via immunoSEQ multiplex PCR; TCRdb's table is partial and in-frame only. This sample yields a few hundred thousand clones, of which roughly 90% are seen a single time; about a fifth belongs to the top ten. Sequencing was done on a sample of PBMCs or T cells enriched from blood (not recorded which). These receptors were obtained from a woman aged 25 to 39 who had recovered from COVID-19. Both conserved end residues are part of each CDR3. The order of the fields is V gene, D gene, J gene, clone size, CDR3 protein, CDR3 DNA. D genes are given only for firm matches. A row's size may be missing; if present it is once, few, many or a size class.

v_gene: TRBV9
d_gene: TRBD1
j_gene: TRBJ2-1
abundance: .
CDR3aa: CASSVDRGRNEQFF
CDR3nt: TGTGCCAGCAGCGTGGACAGGGGGCGGAATGAGCAGTTCTTC

v_gene: TRBV12-3/TRBV12-4
d_gene: .
j_gene: TRBJ2-5
abundance: .
CDR3aa: CASSLTEGETQYF
CDR3nt: TGTGCCAGCAGTCTGACCGAGGGAGAGACCCAGTACTTC

v_gene: TRBV7-2
d_gene: .
j_gene: TRBJ2-1
abundance: .
CDR3aa: CASNSFHEQFF
CDR3nt: TGTGCCAGCAACTCGTTTCATGAGCAGTTCTTC

v_gene: TRBV19
d_gene: TRBD1
j_gene: TRBJ2-1
abundance: .
CDR3aa: CASSMFDRGPYNEQFF
CDR3nt: TGTGCCAGTAGTATGTTTGACAGGGGCCCTTACAATGAGCAGTTCTTC

v_gene: TRBV7-9
d_gene: .
j_gene: TRBJ2-5
abundance: .
CDR3aa: CASSLVSGQETQYF
CDR3nt: TGTGCCAGCAGCTTAGTGTCAGGGCAAGAGACCCAGTACTTC

v_gene: TRBV12-3/TRBV12-4
d_gene: .
j_gene: TRBJ1-1
abundance: .
CDR3aa: CASSLNGEAAFF
CDR3nt: TGTGCCAGCAGTTTAAACGGTGAAGCGGCTTTCTTT

v_gene: TRBV5-1
d_gene: .
j_gene: TRBJ1-4
abundance: .
CDR3aa: CASSLGGAATNEKLFF
CDR3nt: TGCGCCAGCAGCTTGGGCGGAGCTGCAACTAATGAAAAACTGTTTTTT

v_gene: TRBV4-3
d_gene: .
j_gene: TRBJ1-2
abundance: .
CDR3aa: CASSQERGWGGYTF
CDR3nt: TGCGCCAGCAGCCAAGAAAGGGGTTGGGGTGGCTACACCTTC

v_gene: TRBV7-9
d_gene: .
j_gene: TRBJ1-5
abundance: .
CDR3aa: CASSPPTDSNQPQHF
CDR3nt: TGTGCCAGCAGCCCCCCGACAGATAGCAATCAGCCCCAGCATTTT

v_gene: TRBV28
d_gene: .
j_gene: TRBJ2-7
abundance: .
CDR3aa: CASSLPGAGFEQYF
CDR3nt: TGTGCCAGCAGTTTACCAGGGGCCGGCTTTGAGCAGTACTTC

v_gene: TRBV3-1/TRBV3-2
d_gene: .
j_gene: TRBJ1-5
abundance: .
CDR3aa: CASSQGTPFRPQHF
CDR3nt: TGTGCCAGCAGCCAAGGGACACCTTTCAGGCCCCAGCATTTT

v_gene: TRBV3-1/TRBV3-2
d_gene: .
j_gene: TRBJ1-1
abundance: .
CDR3aa: CASSQRVNTEAFF
CDR3nt: TGTGCCAGCAGCCAGAGGGTGAACACTGAAGCTTTCTTT

v_gene: TRBV29-1
d_gene: .
j_gene: TRBJ2-7
abundance: .
CDR3aa: CSVLDSTYEQYF
CDR3nt: TGCAGCGTTTTGGACAGTACATACGAGCAGTACTTC

v_gene: TRBV7-6
d_gene: .
j_gene: TRBJ2-7
abundance: .
CDR3aa: CASSLRGEQYF
CDR3nt: TGTGCCAGCAGCCTAAGGGGCGAGCAGTACTTC

v_gene: TRBV7-9
d_gene: .
j_gene: TRBJ2-7
abundance: .
CDR3aa: CASSLALSSGYEQYF
CDR3nt: TGTGCCAGCAGCTTAGCGCTCTCCTCGGGGTACGAGCAGTACTTC

v_gene: TRBV21-1
d_gene: .
j_gene: TRBJ2-1
abundance: .
CDR3aa: CASLGGGGQGYNEQFF
CDR3nt: TGTGCCAGCCTAGGGGGCGGAGGACAGGGATACAATGAGCAGTTCTTC

v_gene: TRBV27
d_gene: .
j_gene: TRBJ2-2
abundance: once
CDR3aa: CASTGQNTGELFF
CDR3nt: TGTGCCAGCACGGGACAGAACACCGGGGAGCTGTTTTTT

v_gene: TRBV9
d_gene: TRBD1
j_gene: TRBJ2-1
abundance: .
CDR3aa: CASSTGTVEFF
CDR3nt: TGTGCCAGCAGCACCGGGACAGTGGAGTTCTTC

v_gene: TRBV27
d_gene: TRBD2
j_gene: TRBJ2-5
abundance: .
CDR3aa: CASRTSGGGSQYF
CDR3nt: TGTGCCAGCAGGACTAGCGGGGGAGGGTCCCAGTACTTC

v_gene: TRBV6-5
d_gene: .
j_gene: TRBJ2-7
abundance: few
CDR3aa: CASSYSTSVYEQYF
CDR3nt: TGTGCCAGCAGTTACTCGACTTCCGTCTACGAGCAGTACTTC

v_gene: TRBV6-1
d_gene: .
j_gene: TRBJ2-7
abundance: .
CDR3aa: CASSEALSLRRIAPYEQYF
CDR3nt: TGTGCCAGCAGTGAAGCTTTGAGTCTTCGGCGGATAGCCCCCTACGAGCAGTACTTC

v_gene: TRBV2
d_gene: TRBD1
j_gene: TRBJ1-5
abundance: .
CDR3aa: CASSDQLNTGGADNQPQHF
CDR3nt: TGTGCCAGCAGTGACCAACTTAACACAGGGGGTGCGGACAATCAGCCCCAACATTTT

v_gene: TRBV5-4
d_gene: TRBD2
j_gene: TRBJ2-1
abundance: .
CDR3aa: CASSLATLAGFTYNEQFF
CDR3nt: TGTGCCAGCAGCTTGGCCACCCTAGCGGGATTCACCTACAATGAGCAGTTCTTC

v_gene: TRBV7-2
d_gene: TRBD2
j_gene: TRBJ2-2
abundance: .
CDR3aa: CASSSPGGEITGELFF
CDR3nt: TGTGCCAGCAGCTCCCCCGGGGGGGAGATCACCGGGGAGCTGTTTTTT

v_gene: TRBV5-1
d_gene: TRBD2
j_gene: TRBJ2-1
abundance: .
CDR3aa: CASSLDGGAGFEQFF
CDR3nt: TGCGCCAGCAGCTTGGACGGGGGGGCTGGCTTCGAGCAGTTCTTC

v_gene: TRBV9
d_gene: TRBD1
j_gene: TRBJ2-3
abundance: .
CDR3aa: CASSGLQGESTDTQYF
CDR3nt: TGTGCCAGCAGCGGCCTTCAGGGGGAAAGCACAGATACGCAGTATTTT

v_gene: TRBV25-1
d_gene: TRBD1
j_gene: TRBJ1-4
abundance: .
CDR3aa: CASSVTGEMGGEKLFF
CDR3nt: TGTGCCAGCAGTGTGACAGGGGAAATGGGAGGGGAAAAACTGTTTTTT

v_gene: TRBV7-2
d_gene: TRBD1
j_gene: TRBJ1-2
abundance: .
CDR3aa: CASSPTLRQGADYGYTF
CDR3nt: TGTGCCAGCAGCCCAACCCTACGACAGGGGGCTGACTATGGCTACACCTTC

v_gene: TRBV4-2
d_gene: TRBD2
j_gene: TRBJ2-3
abundance: .
CDR3aa: CASSQASSGGASTDTQYF
CDR3nt: TGTGCCAGCAGCCAAGCCTCTAGCGGGGGGGCTAGCACAGATACGCAGTATTTT

v_gene: TRBV19
d_gene: .
j_gene: TRBJ2-7
abundance: .
CDR3aa: CATTYPRVGVGEQYF
CDR3nt: TGTGCCACCACTTACCCAAGGGTAGGGGTGGGTGAGCAGTACTTC

v_gene: TRBV5-1
d_gene: .
j_gene: TRBJ2-1
abundance: once
CDR3aa: CASSSQDNEQFF
CDR3nt: TGCGCCAGCAGCTCTCAGGACAATGAGCAGTTCTTC

v_gene: TRBV6-5
d_gene: .
j_gene: TRBJ2-5
abundance: .
CDR3aa: CASSQYETQYF
CDR3nt: TGTGCCAGCAGTCAGTATGAGACCCAGTACTTC

v_gene: TRBV24-1
d_gene: TRBD1
j_gene: TRBJ2-7
abundance: .
CDR3aa: CATSDRTGSEQYF
CDR3nt: TGTGCCACCAGTGATCGGACAGGCAGCGAGCAGTACTTC

v_gene: TRBV10-3
d_gene: .
j_gene: TRBJ2-2
abundance: .
CDR3aa: CAISESQGSVNTGELFF
CDR3nt: TGTGCCATCAGTGAGTCTCAGGGTTCTGTGAACACCGGGGAGCTGTTTTTT

v_gene: TRBV7-2
d_gene: .
j_gene: TRBJ1-2
abundance: few
CDR3aa: CAIKDSTYGYTF
CDR3nt: TGTGCCATCAAGGACTCGACCTATGGCTACACCTTC

v_gene: TRBV5-4
d_gene: TRBD1
j_gene: TRBJ1-2
abundance: .
CDR3aa: CASSRGQGTGADYGYTF
CDR3nt: TGTGCCAGCAGCCGCGGACAGGGTACGGGGGCGGACTATGGCTACACCTTC

v_gene: TRBV19
d_gene: .
j_gene: TRBJ1-5
abundance: .
CDR3aa: CASSIPTKGNQPQHF
CDR3nt: TGTGCCAGTAGTATTCCTACAAAGGGGAATCAGCCCCAGCATTTT

v_gene: TRBV5-1
d_gene: .
j_gene: TRBJ1-2
abundance: .
CDR3aa: CASSPRPTDRPVIANYGYTF
CDR3nt: TGCGCCAGCAGCCCCCGGCCTACTGACAGGCCCGTTATAGCTAACTATGGCTACACCTTC

v_gene: TRBV19
d_gene: .
j_gene: TRBJ1-2
abundance: .
CDR3aa: CASSISGSHGYTF
CDR3nt: TGTGCCAGTAGTATTAGCGGGTCCCATGGCTACACCTTC

v_gene: TRBV6-5
d_gene: .
j_gene: TRBJ1-2
abundance: .
CDR3aa: CASSHGSYGYTF
CDR3nt: TGTGCCAGCAGTCACGGGAGCTATGGCTACACCTTC

v_gene: TRBV4-3
d_gene: .
j_gene: TRBJ2-1
abundance: .
CDR3aa: CASSQDFRDEQFF
CDR3nt: TGCGCCAGCAGCCAAGATTTCAGGGATGAGCAGTTCTTC

v_gene: TRBV7-9
d_gene: TRBD1
j_gene: TRBJ2-7
abundance: .
CDR3aa: CASSPGTGADEQYF
CDR3nt: TGTGCCAGCAGCCCCGGGACAGGCGCCGACGAGCAGTACTTC

v_gene: TRBV18
d_gene: .
j_gene: TRBJ1-5
abundance: .
CDR3aa: CASSPTRDLNQPQHF
CDR3nt: TGTGCCAGCTCACCGACTCGCGACCTCAATCAGCCCCAGCATTTT

v_gene: TRBV7-2
d_gene: .
j_gene: TRBJ2-2
abundance: .
CDR3aa: CASSYRGAGYTGELFF
CDR3nt: TGTGCCAGCAGCTATCGGGGGGCAGGGTACACCGGGGAGCTGTTTTTT

v_gene: TRBV6-1
d_gene: .
j_gene: TRBJ2-7
abundance: .
CDR3aa: CASSEMSSYEQYF
CDR3nt: TGTGCCAGCAGTGAAATGAGTTCCTACGAGCAGTACTTC

v_gene: TRBV6-6
d_gene: .
j_gene: TRBJ2-5
abundance: .
CDR3aa: CASTPAGGETQYF
CDR3nt: TGTGCCAGCACCCCGGCGGGCGGGGAGACCCAGTACTTC

v_gene: TRBV1
d_gene: .
j_gene: TRBJ1-1
abundance: .
CDR3aa: CTSSRAGGNTEAFF
CDR3nt: TGCACCAGCAGCCGGGCAGGGGGGAACACTGAAGCTTTCTTT

v_gene: TRBV25-1
d_gene: TRBD1
j_gene: TRBJ2-1
abundance: .
CDR3aa: CASGGQGGNEQFF
CDR3nt: TGTGCCAGTGGTGGACAGGGGGGCAATGAGCAGTTCTTC

v_gene: TRBV28
d_gene: TRBD1
j_gene: TRBJ1-6
abundance: once
CDR3aa: CASRSGQGSYNSPLHF
CDR3nt: TGTGCCAGCAGATCAGGACAGGGTAGCTATAATTCACCCCTCCACTTT

v_gene: TRBV5-1
d_gene: TRBD2
j_gene: TRBJ2-3
abundance: .
CDR3aa: CASSLGLSAGGPSDTQYF
CDR3nt: TGCGCCAGCAGCTTGGGCCTCAGCGCGGGAGGGCCGTCGGATACGCAGTATTTT

v_gene: TRBV30
d_gene: TRBD2
j_gene: TRBJ2-2
abundance: .
CDR3aa: CAWRSLAGWTGELFF
CDR3nt: TGTGCCTGGAGATCCCTAGCGGGGTGGACCGGGGAGCTGTTTTTT